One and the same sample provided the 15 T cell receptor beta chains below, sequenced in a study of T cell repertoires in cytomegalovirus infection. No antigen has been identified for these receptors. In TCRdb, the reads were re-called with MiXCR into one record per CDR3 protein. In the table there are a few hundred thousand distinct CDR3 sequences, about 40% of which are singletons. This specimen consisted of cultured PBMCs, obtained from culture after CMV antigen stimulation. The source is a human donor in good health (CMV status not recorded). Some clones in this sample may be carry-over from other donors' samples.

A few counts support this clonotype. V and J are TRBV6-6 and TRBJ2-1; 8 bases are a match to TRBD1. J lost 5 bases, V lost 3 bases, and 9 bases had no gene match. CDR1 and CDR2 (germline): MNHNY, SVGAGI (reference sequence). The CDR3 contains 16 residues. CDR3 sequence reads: CASSYKQGGSHNEQFF. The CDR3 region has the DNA TGTGCCAGCAGTTATAAACAGGGGGGTAGCCACAATGAGCAGTTCTTC.

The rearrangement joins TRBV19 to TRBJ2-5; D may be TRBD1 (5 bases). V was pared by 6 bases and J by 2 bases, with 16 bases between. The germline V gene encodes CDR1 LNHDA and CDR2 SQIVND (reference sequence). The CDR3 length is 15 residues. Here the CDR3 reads CASRDRGSTQETQYF. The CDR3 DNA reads TGTGCCAGTAGAGACAGAGGATCGACTCAAGAGACCCAGTACTTC.

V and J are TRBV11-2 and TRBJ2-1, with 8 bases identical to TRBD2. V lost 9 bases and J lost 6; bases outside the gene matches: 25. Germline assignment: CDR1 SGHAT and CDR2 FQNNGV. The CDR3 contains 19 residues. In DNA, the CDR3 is TGTGCCAGAAGCCCATGGGGTTTTAGCCAAGGGACTAGATTCAATGAGCAGTTCTTC. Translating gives CARSPWGFSQGTRFNEQFF. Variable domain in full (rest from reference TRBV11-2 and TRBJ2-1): EAGVAQSPRYKIIEKRQSVAFWCNPISGHATLYWYQQILGQGPKLLIQFQNNGVVDDSQLPKDRFSAERLKGVDSTLKIQPAKLEDSAVYLCARSPWGFSQGTRFNEQFFGPGTRLTVL.

The CDR3 DNA reads TGTGCCAGCAGCTTACTAGCGGACTACACCGGGGAGCTGTTTTTT. This translates into CASSLLADYTGELFF. The chain uses TRBV7-2 and TRBJ2-2, with 7 bases that match TRBD2. The germline V gene encodes CDR1 SGHTA and CDR2 FQGNSA. This CDR3 is built from 15 residues. The J segment lost 3 bases and the V segment lost 2 bases, leaving 3 bases of the junction unmatched.

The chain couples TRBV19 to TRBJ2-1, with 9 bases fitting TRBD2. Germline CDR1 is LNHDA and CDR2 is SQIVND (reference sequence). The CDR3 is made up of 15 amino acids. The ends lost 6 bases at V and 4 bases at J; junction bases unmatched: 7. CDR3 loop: CASSELAGRYNEQFF. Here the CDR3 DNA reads TGTGCCAGTAGCGAGCTAGCGGGAAGATACAATGAGCAGTTCTTC.

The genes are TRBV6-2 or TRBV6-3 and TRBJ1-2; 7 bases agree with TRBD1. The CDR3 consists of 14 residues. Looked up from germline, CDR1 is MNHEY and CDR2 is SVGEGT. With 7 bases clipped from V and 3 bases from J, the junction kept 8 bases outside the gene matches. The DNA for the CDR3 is TGTGCCAGCACTCTGGGACAGAACTACTATGGCTACACCTTC. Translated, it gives CASTLGQNYYGYTF.

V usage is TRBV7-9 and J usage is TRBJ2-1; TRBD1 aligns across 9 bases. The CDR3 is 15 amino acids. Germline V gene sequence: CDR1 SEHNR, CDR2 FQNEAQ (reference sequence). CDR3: CVLPYRGPPGNEQFF. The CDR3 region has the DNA TGTGTCCTCCCCTACAGGGGGCCCCCGGGCAATGAGCAGTTCTTC.

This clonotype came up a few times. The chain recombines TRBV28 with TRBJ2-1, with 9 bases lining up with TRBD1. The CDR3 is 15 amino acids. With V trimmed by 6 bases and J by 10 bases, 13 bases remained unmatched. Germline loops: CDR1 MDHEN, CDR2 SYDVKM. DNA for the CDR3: TGTGCCAGCAGCCCCCCGGGGACAGGGTGGGGGGAGCAGTTCTTC. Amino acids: CASSPPGTGWGEQFF.

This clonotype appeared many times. DNA of the CDR3: TGTGCCAGCAGCTTAAGCGTGGGACAGGGGGCGAACACTGAAGCTTTCTTT. This codes for CASSLSVGQGANTEAFF. The gene calls are TRBV7-2 and TRBJ1-1; the match to TRBD1 covers 12 bases. Germline-derived CDR1 and CDR2 are SGHTA and FQGNSA. This CDR3 spans 17 amino acids. The trim removed 2 bases at V and 1 base at J, leaving 5 bases unmatched.

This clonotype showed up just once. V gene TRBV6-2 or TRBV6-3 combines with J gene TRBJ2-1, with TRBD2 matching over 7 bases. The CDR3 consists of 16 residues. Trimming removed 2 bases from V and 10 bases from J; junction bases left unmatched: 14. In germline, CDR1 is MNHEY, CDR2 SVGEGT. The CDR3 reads CASSYGPQRGYYEQFF. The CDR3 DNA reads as TGTGCCAGCAGTTACGGTCCCCAGCGGGGATATTACGAGCAGTTCTTC.

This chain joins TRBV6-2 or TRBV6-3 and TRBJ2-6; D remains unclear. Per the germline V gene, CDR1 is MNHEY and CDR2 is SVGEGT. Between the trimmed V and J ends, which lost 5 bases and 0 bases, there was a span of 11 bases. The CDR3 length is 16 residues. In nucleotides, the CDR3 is TGTGCCAGCAGTAATTCCCGGACCTCTGGGGCCAACGTCCTGACTTTC. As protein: CASSNSRTSGANVLTF.

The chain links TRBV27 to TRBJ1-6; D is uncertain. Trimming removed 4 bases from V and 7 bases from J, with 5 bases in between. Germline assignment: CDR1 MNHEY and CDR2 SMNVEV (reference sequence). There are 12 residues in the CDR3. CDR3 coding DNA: TGTGCCAGCAGTTGGCTGAATTCACCCCTCCACTTT. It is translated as CASSWLNSPLHF.

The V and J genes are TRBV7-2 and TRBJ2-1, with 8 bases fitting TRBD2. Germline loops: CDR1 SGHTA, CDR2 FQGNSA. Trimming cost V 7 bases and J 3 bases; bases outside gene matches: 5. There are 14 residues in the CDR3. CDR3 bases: TGTGCCAGCACCCTTACTAGCGGCTACAATGAGCAGTTCTTC. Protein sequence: CASTLTSGYNEQFF.

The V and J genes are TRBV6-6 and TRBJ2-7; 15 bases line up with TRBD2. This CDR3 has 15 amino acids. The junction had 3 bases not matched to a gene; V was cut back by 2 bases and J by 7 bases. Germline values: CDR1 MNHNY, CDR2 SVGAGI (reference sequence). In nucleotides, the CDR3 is TGTGCCAGCAGTTACCCGGGACTAGCGGGGGGAGAGCAGTACTTC. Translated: CASSYPGLAGGEQYF.

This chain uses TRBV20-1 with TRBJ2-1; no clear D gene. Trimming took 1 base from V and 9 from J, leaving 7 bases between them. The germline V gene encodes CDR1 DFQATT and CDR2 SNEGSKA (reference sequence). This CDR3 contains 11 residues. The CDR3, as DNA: TGCAGTGCTAGAGTGGTGGGTGAGCAGTTCTTC. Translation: CSARVVGEQFF.